The 4 T cell receptor beta chains below were found in one sample sequenced in a study of shared clonotypes between healthy human individuals. The method was immunoSEQ multiplex PCR; TCRdb's version includes in-frame clones alone and lacks a portion of them. The sample lists about 480,000 clones, about 75% occurring once. The sequencing sample was made of PBMCs. All receptors come from a woman aged 40-49 years in good health. Some clones in this sample may be carry-over from other donors' samples.

The chain has TRBV18 and TRBJ1-2, with TRBD1 identical over 9 bases. J gave up 6 bases and V 1 base, and 9 bases lay outside the gene matches. The length of the CDR3 is 16 residues. Per the germline V gene, CDR1 is KGHSH and CDR2 is LQKENI. The CDR3: CASSPLPSDRGDGYTF. The CDR3 nucleotides read TGTGCCAGCTCACCACTCCCATCGGACAGGGGAGATGGCTACACCTTC. The full variable domain, with the rest looked up from reference TRBV18 and TRBJ1-2, is NAGVMQNPRHLVRRRGQEARLRCSPMKGHSHVYWYRQLPEEGLKFMVYLQKENIIDESGMPKERFSAEFPKEGPSILRIQQVVRGDSAAYFCASSPLPSDRGDGYTFGSGTRLTVV.

This chain joins TRBV5-4 and TRBJ1-1; D is undetermined. The germline V gene has CDR1 SGHNT and CDR2 YYREEE (reference sequence). The CDR3 loop spans 15 amino acids. V was shortened by 1 base and J by 4 bases, with 14 bases between the two germline ends. CDR3 loop: CASSLLPSPSTEAFF. The CDR3 DNA sequence: TGTGCCAGCAGCTTGCTCCCCTCCCCAAGCACTGAAGCTTTCTTT. Using reference TRBV5-4 and TRBJ1-1 for the parts outside the CDR3, the full variable domain is ETGVTQSPTHLIKTRGQQVTLRCSSQSGHNTVSWYQQALGQGPQFIFQYYREEENGRGNFPPRFSGLQFPNYSSELNVNALELDDSALYLCASSLLPSPSTEAFFGQGTRLTVV.

The J gene is TRBJ2-3, the V gene TRBV7-8; D gene unclear. Trimming pared 2 bases from V and 4 bases from J, leaving 4 bases between. Germline CDR1 SGHVS, CDR2 FQNEAQ. CDR3 length: 12 amino acids. CDR3 nucleotide sequence: TGTGCCAGCAGCTTAAACTCAGATACGCAGTATTTT. Translation gives CASSLNSDTQYF.

In DNA, the CDR3 is TGTGCCAGCAGCTTAGCGGGCTCAGGTTTGCAGTTCTTC. Translation: CASSLAGSGLQFF. V gene TRBV11-2 combines with J gene TRBJ2-1; the D is unclear. Trimming took off 1 base at V and 12 bases at J, with 13 bases between the two ends. Germline CDR1 and CDR2: SGHAT and FQNNGV. The CDR3 is made up of 13 amino acids.